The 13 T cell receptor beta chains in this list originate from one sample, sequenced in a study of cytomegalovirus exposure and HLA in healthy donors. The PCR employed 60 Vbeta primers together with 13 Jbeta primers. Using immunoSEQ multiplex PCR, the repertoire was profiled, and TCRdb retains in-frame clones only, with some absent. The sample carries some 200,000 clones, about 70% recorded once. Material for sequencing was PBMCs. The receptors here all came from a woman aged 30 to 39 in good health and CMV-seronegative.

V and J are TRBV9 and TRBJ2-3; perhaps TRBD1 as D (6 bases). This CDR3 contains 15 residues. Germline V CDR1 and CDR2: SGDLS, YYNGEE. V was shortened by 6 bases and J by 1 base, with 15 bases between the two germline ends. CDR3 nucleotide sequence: TGTGCCAGCACCCCGACAGGTTTGGGCACAGATACGCAGTATTTT. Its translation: CASTPTGLGTDTQYF.

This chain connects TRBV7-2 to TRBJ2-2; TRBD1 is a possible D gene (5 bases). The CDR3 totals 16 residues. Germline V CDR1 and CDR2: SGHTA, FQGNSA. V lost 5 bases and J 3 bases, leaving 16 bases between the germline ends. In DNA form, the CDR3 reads TGTGCCAGCAGCCAATCAGGGCTGACGTACACCGGGGAGCTGTTTTTT. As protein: CASSQSGLTYTGELFF. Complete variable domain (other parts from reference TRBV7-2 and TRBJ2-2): GAGVSQSPSNKVTEKGKDVELRCDPISGHTALYWYRQSLGQGLEFLIYFQGNSAPDKSGLPSDRFSAERTGGSVSTLTIQRTQQEDSAVYLCASSQSGLTYTGELFFGEGSRLTVL.

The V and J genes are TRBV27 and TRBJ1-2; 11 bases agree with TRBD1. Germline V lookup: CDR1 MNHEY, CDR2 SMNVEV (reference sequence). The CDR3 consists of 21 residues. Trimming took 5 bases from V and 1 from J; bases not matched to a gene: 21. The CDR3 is CASSPRRLRPGQGGFNYGYTF. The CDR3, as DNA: TGTGCCAGCAGTCCCCGCCGGTTGCGGCCGGGACAGGGGGGTTTTAACTATGGCTACACCTTC.

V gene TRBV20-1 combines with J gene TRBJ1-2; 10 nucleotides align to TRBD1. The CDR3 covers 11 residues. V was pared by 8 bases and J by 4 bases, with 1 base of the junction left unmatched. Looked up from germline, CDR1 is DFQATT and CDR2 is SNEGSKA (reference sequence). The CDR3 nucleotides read TGCAGTTGGGACAGGGGCTATGGCTACACCTTC. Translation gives CSWDRGYGYTF.

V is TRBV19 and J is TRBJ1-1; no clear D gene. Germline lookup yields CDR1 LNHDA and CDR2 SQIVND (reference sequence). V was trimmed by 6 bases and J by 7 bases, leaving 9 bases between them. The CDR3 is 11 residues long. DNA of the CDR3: TGTGCCAGTAGGCGGGGTGGTGAAGCTTTCTTT. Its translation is CASRRGGEAFF.

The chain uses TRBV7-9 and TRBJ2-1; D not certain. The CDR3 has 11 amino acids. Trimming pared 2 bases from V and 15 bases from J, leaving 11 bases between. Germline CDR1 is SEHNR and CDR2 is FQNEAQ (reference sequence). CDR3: CASSLNVARFF. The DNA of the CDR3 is TGTGCCAGCAGCTTAAACGTGGCCCGGTTCTTC. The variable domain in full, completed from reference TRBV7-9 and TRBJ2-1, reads DTGVSQNPRHKITKRGQNVTFRCDPISEHNRLYWYRQTLGQGPEFLTYFQNEAQLEKSRLLSDRFSAERPKGSFSTLEIQRTEQGDSAMYLCASSLNVARFFGPGTRLTVL.

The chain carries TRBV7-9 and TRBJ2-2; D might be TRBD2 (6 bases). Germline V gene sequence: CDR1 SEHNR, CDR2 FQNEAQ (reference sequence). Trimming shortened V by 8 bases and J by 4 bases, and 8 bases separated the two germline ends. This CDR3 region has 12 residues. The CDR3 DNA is TGTGCCAGCCGGGGACTCACCGGGGAGCTGTTTTTT. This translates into CASRGLTGELFF.

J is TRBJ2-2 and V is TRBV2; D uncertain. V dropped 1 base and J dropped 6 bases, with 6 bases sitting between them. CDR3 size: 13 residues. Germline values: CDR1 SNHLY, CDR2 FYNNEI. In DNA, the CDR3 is TGTGCCAGCAGTGAAGTACGGGCCGGGGAGCTGTTTTTT. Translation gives CASSEVRAGELFF. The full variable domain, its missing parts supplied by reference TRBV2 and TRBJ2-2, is EPEVTQTPSHQVTQMGQEVILRCVPISNHLYFYWYRQILGQKVEFLVSFYNNEISEKSEIFDDQFSVERPDGSNFTLKIRSTKLEDSAMYFCASSEVRAGELFFGEGSRLTVL.

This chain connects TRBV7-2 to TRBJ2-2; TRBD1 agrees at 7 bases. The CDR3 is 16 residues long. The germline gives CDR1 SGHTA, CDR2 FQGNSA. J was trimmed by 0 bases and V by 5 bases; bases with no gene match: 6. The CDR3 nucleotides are TGTGCCAGCAGCCCCCCTGGGACAGCGAACACCGGGGAGCTGTTTTTT. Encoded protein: CASSPPGTANTGELFF.

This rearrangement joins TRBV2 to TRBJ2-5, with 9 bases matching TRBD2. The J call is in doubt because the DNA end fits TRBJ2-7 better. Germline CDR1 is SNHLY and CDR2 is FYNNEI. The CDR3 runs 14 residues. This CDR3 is CASSLAGENHEQYF. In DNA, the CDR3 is TGTGCCAGCAGCTTAGCGGGAGAGAATCACGAGCAGTACTTC.

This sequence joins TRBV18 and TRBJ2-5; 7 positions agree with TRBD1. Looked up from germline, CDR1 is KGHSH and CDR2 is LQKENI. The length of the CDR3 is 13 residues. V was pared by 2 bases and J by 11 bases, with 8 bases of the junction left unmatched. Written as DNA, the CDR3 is TGTGCCAGCTCACCATCCGGACAGGAGGAGCAGTACTTC. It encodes CASSPSGQEEQYF.

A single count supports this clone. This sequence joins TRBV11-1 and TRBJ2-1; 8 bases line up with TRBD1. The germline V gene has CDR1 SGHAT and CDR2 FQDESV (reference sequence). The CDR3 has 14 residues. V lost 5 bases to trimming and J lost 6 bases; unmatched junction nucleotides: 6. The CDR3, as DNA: TGTGCCAGCAGCCAGACAGGGGTGGTCAATGAGCAGTTCTTC. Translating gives CASSQTGVVNEQFF.

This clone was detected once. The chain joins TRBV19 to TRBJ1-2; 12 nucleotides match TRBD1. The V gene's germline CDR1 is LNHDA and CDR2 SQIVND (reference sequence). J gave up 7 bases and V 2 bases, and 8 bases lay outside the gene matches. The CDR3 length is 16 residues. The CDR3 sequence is CASSILGQGAYGGYTF. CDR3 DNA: TGTGCCAGTAGTATACTGGGACAGGGGGCGTATGGTGGCTACACCTTC. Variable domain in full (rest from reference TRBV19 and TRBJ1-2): DGGITQSPKYLFRKEGQNVTLSCEQNLNHDAMYWYRQDPGQGLRLIYYSQIVNDFQKGDIAEGYSVSREKKESFPLTVTSAQKNPTAFYLCASSILGQGAYGGYTFGSGTRLTVV.